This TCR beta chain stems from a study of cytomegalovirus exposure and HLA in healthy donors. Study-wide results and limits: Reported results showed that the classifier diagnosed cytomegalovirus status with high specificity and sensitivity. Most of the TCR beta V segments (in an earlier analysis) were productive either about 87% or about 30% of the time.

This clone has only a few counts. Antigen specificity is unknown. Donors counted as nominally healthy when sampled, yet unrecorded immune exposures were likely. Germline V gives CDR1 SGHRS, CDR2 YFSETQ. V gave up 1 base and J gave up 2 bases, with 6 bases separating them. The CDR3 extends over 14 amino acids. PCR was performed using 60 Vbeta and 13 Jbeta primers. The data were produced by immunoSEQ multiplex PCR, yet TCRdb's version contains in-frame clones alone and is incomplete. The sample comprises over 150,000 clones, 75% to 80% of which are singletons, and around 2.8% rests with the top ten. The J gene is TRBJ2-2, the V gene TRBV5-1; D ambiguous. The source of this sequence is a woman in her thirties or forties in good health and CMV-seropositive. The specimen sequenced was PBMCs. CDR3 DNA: TGCGCCAGCAGCTTGCGCGGAAACACCGGGGAGCTGTTTTTT. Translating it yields CASSLRGNTGELFF.